This entry lists 26 T cell receptor beta chains sequenced from one sample in a study of cytotoxic CD8 clonotypes in ibrutinib-treated CLL (dated by TCRdb to the early 2020s). Libraries were built with the immunoSEQ multiplex PCR assay. Sourced from immuneACCESS, this table was stored by TCRdb with only in-frame sequences that have V and J called. A share of the clones is absent; for the studies checked, an unresolved V gene accounts for under half, and the remainder has no known explanation. The sample table contains 150,000 or so clones; only one count was recorded for 75% to 85% of them. Of the sample, roughly 13% falls within the top ten clones. The sample's time point label, decoded: about a year on ibrutinib. The specimen comprised PBMCs, sampled after 12 months of ibrutinib treatment. These receptors all stem from a human donor with chronic lymphocytic leukemia.

This clone appeared a single time. The chain couples TRBV7-2 to TRBJ1-1; D call uncertain. CDR3 length: 11 amino acids. Trimming removed 5 bases at V and 11 bases at J, with 12 bases between. Germline V gives CDR1 SGHTA, CDR2 FQGNSA. The CDR3 reads CASSRGVGAFF. The CDR3 bases are TGTGCCAGCAGCCGCGGCGTTGGGGCTTTCTTT.

The CDR3 DNA follows: TGTGCCAGCCTAATGAACACTGAAGCTTTCTTT. It is translated as CASLMNTEAFF. The chain uses TRBV16 and TRBJ1-1; no clear D. This CDR3 is 11 amino acids long. The germline V gene has CDR1 KGHSY and CDR2 FQNENV. V was trimmed by 8 bases and J by 0 bases, leaving 4 bases between them.

This clone was seen a handful of times. The chain uses TRBV7-9 and TRBJ2-7, with unresolved D. Germline V lookup: CDR1 SEHNR, CDR2 FQNEAQ (reference sequence). This CDR3 region has 12 residues. Trimming took 1 base from V and 6 from J, leaving 7 bases between them. The CDR3 reads CASSLGPGEQYF. DNA of the CDR3: TGTGCCAGCAGCTTAGGTCCGGGCGAGCAGTACTTC.

The chain uses TRBV10-3 and TRBJ2-2, with TRBD2 matching over 7 bases. The junction had 6 bases not matched to a gene; V was cut back by 0 bases and J by 5 bases. Germline CDR1 and CDR2: ENHRY and SYGVKD. The CDR3 covers 16 residues. The CDR3 region is CAISESGGGRTGELFF. CDR3 bases: TGTGCCATCAGTGAGTCGGGCGGGGGACGGACCGGGGAGCTGTTTTTT.

The chain recombines TRBV7-9 with TRBJ2-7; D not resolved. The CDR3 spans 14 residues. The germline V gene has CDR1 SEHNR and CDR2 FQNEAQ (reference sequence). V was shortened by 4 bases and J by 2 bases, with 12 bases between the two germline ends. DNA for the CDR3: TGTGCCAGCAGCTCCGGACCTGCGGCCTACGAGCAGTACTTC. Residues: CASSSGPAAYEQYF.

This clone was counted only a few times. The CDR3 here is CASSLMRYGYTF. In DNA, the CDR3 is TGTGCCAGCAGCCTCATGCGCTATGGCTACACCTTC. V and J are TRBV28 and TRBJ1-2; D is undetermined. The ends were cut back, 6 bases at V and 4 bases at J, with 9 bases in the middle. The CDR3 consists of 12 residues. Germline-derived CDR1 and CDR2 are MDHEN and SYDVKM.

The chain joins TRBV7-8 to TRBJ2-1; D call uncertain. V was cut by 10 bases and J by 9 bases, with 16 bases left in between. Per the germline V gene, CDR1 is SGHVS and CDR2 is FQNEAQ. The CDR3 spans 12 residues. In nucleotides, the CDR3 is TGTGCCACAAGCTTAATGTTAGGTGAGCAGTTCTTC. It is translated as CATSLMLGEQFF.

The gene calls are TRBV6-6 and TRBJ2-3; a possible D gene is TRBD2 (5 bases). Germline V gene lookup returns CDR1 MNHNY and CDR2 SVGAGI (reference sequence). The CDR3 consists of 15 residues. Trimming removed 0 bases from V and 0 bases from J, with 7 bases in between. CDR3 DNA: TGTGCCAGCAGTTACTCTGGCGGGAGCACAGATACGCAGTATTTT. It codes for CASSYSGGSTDTQYF.

The CDR3 DNA follows: TGTGCCATTACTCTGATGGGGGATAAACGGGGTGAGCAGTTCTTC. It translates to CAITLMGDKRGEQFF. The rearrangement joins TRBV28 to TRBJ2-1; possibly TRBD1 or TRBD2 for D (5 bases each). The ends were cut back, 10 bases at V and 9 bases at J, with 25 bases in the middle. This CDR3 has 15 residues. Germline CDR1 is MDHEN and CDR2 is SYDVKM.

The chain is built from TRBV5-4 and TRBJ2-2; 12 bases are shared with TRBD1. CDR3 length equals 17 residues. With V trimmed by 0 bases and J by 4 bases, 4 bases remained unmatched. Germline CDR1 and CDR2: SGHNT and YYREEE (reference sequence). The CDR3 DNA sequence: TGTGCCAGCAGCTTGGGGGGACAGGGGGCTATCACCGGGGAGCTGTTTTTT. Translation: CASSLGGQGAITGELFF.

V is TRBV14 and J is TRBJ2-1; 10 bases are a match to TRBD2. This CDR3 has 17 residues. Trimming took 3 bases from V and 8 from J; bases not matched to a gene: 13. CDR1 and CDR2 from the germline V gene are SGHDN and FVKESK. This chain's CDR3 is CASSHSSGSPFTDEQFF. Written as DNA, the CDR3 is TGTGCCAGCAGCCACTCTAGCGGGAGCCCTTTTACCGATGAGCAGTTCTTC.

This clone has a single count. The chain carries TRBV19 and TRBJ2-4; TRBD1 matches 7 bases. V shed 7 bases, J shed 8 bases, and the junction held 8 bases outside the gene matches. The germline CDR1 and CDR2 sequences are LNHDA and SQIVND (reference sequence). The CDR3 consists of 13 residues. The CDR3 coding sequence is TGTGCCAGTATCGACAGGGTGTCTGACATTCAGTACTTC. It translates to CASIDRVSDIQYF.

The chain joins TRBV6-5 to TRBJ2-1; 7 nucleotides match TRBD2. The CDR3 is made up of 12 amino acids. V trimming: 6 bases; J trimming: 11 bases; junction bases outside the gene matches: 7. Germline CDR1 MNHEY, CDR2 SVGAGI. The CDR3 bases are TGTGCCAGCAGCCAAACCGGGACTAAGCAGTTCTTC. Protein sequence: CASSQTGTKQFF.

The chain couples TRBV18 to TRBJ2-1; D uncertain. The CDR3 spans 14 residues. Trimming cost V 0 bases and J 8 bases, with 11 bases left between them. Germline lookup yields CDR1 KGHSH and CDR2 LQKENI. This CDR3 is CASSPPATVDEQFF. CDR3 DNA sequence: TGTGCCAGCTCACCACCCGCGACTGTGGATGAGCAGTTCTTC.

This chain connects TRBV14 to TRBJ2-7, with 8 bases aligning to TRBD2. The CDR3 spans 15 residues. V dropped 2 bases and J dropped 2; count of bases not matched to a gene: 5. Germline-derived CDR1 and CDR2 are SGHDN and FVKESK. CDR3 protein: CASSQLAGRTYEQYF. CDR3 sequence (DNA): TGTGCCAGCAGCCAATTAGCGGGACGAACCTACGAGCAGTACTTC.

The CDR3 coding sequence is TGCGCCAGCAGCCAAGACCATCGGAACACCGGGGAGCTGTTTTTT. It translates to CASSQDHRNTGELFF. The chain uses TRBV4-3 and TRBJ2-2, with D hard to call. CDR1 is LGHNA, CDR2 YSLEER, per germline. The V and J ends lost 0 bases and 1 base respectively, with 6 bases between them. CDR3 length: 15 residues.

The chain is built from TRBV6-5 and TRBJ2-1; D possibly corresponds to TRBD2 (5 bases). The V end was cut by 7 bases, the J end by 3 bases, with 16 bases between. The CDR3 loop spans 15 amino acids. CDR1 and CDR2 (germline): MNHEY, SVGAGI. CDR3 sequence: CASKGGGVVYNEQFF. The CDR3 DNA reads TGTGCCAGCAAGGGCGGAGGAGTGGTCTACAATGAGCAGTTCTTC.

This clone was seen more than once but under ten times. The CDR3 protein is CASSPLATGDATEAFF. CDR3 DNA: TGTGCCAGCTCACCCCTGGCGACAGGGGATGCCACTGAAGCTTTCTTT. The chain joins TRBV18 to TRBJ1-1, with TRBD1 identical over 8 bases. In germline, CDR1 is KGHSH, CDR2 LQKENI. V dropped 3 bases and J dropped 4; count of bases not matched to a gene: 10. The CDR3 totals 16 residues.

The rearrangement joins TRBV11-2 to TRBJ1-1; D is perhaps TRBD1 (5 bases). In germline, CDR1 is SGHAT, CDR2 FQNNGV. V was clipped by 0 bases and J by 5 bases, with 13 bases between them. The CDR3 has 15 amino acids. The DNA of the CDR3 is TGTGCCAGCAGCTTAGATCTTGGGGGTGGAACTGAAGCTTTCTTT. Protein product: CASSLDLGGGTEAFF. Looking up the rest from reference TRBV11-2 and TRBJ1-1 gives the full variable domain: EAGVAQSPRYKIIEKRQSVAFWCNPISGHATLYWYQQILGQGPKLLIQFQNNGVVDDSQLPKDRFSAERLKGVDSTLKIQPAKLEDSAVYLCASSLDLGGGTEAFFGQGTRLTVV.

The chain couples TRBV5-1 to TRBJ2-7, with 8 bases aligning to TRBD1. Germline-derived CDR1 and CDR2 are SGHRS and YFSETQ. The CDR3 sequence is 15 residues long. After removal of 6 bases from V and 2 bases from J, the junction contained 10 bases not matched to a gene. Here the CDR3 DNA reads TGCGCCAGCAACCCGAGGACAGGGAATACCTACGAGCAGTACTTC. As protein: CASNPRTGNTYEQYF. Together with reference TRBV5-1 and TRBJ2-7, the CDR3 gives the full variable domain: KAGVTQTPRYLIKTRGQQVTLSCSPISGHRSVSWYQQTPGQGLQFLFEYFSETQRNKGNFPGRFSGRQFSNSRSEMNVSTLELGDSALYLCASNPRTGNTYEQYFGPGTRLTVT.

This clone was seen only a few times. The CDR3: CASSSGTGGSYEQYF. The CDR3 nucleotides read TGTGCCAGCAGCTCAGGGACAGGGGGTTCCTACGAGCAGTACTTC. This chain connects TRBV7-2 to TRBJ2-7, with 11 nucleotides matching TRBD1. The V segment lost 4 bases and the J segment 1 base; nucleotides outside the gene matches: 3. The length of the CDR3 is 15 residues. Germline V CDR1 and CDR2: SGHTA, FQGNSA.

The chain couples TRBV5-1 to TRBJ2-7, with TRBD1 as a possible D gene (6 bases). CDR1 and CDR2 (germline): SGHRS, YFSETQ. Trimming left V 4 bases short and J 3 bases short, with 14 bases between. The CDR3 totals 14 residues. CDR3 bases: TGCGCCAGCAGCAAGGACAGAGACTACTACGAGCAGTACTTC. Translating gives CASSKDRDYYEQYF.

In its sample, this clone was seen once. The chain employs TRBV6-1 and TRBJ2-7, with D possibly matching TRBD2 (7 bases). The CDR3 sequence is 15 residues long. The germline CDR1 and CDR2 sequences are MNHNS and SASEGT. Trimming stripped 8 bases from V and 1 base from J, with 18 bases between. The DNA for the CDR3 is TGTGCCAGCCAGTTTTCGGGGGGCGCATCCTACGAGCAGTACTTC. Translating gives CASQFSGGASYEQYF.

The J gene is TRBJ2-7, the V gene TRBV2, with TRBD2 as a possible D gene (5 bases). The CDR3 contains 12 residues. Germline values: CDR1 SNHLY, CDR2 FYNNEI. Trimming stripped 8 bases from V and 5 bases from J, with 13 bases between. The CDR3 is CASGLLRDEQYF. The CDR3 DNA reads as TGTGCCAGCGGCCTTTTGAGGGACGAGCAGTACTTC.

The chain recombines TRBV29-1 with TRBJ2-7, with 9 bases fitting TRBD1. The junction had 5 bases not matched to a gene; V was cut back by 6 bases and J by 5 bases. The germline V gene has CDR1 SQVTM and CDR2 ANQGSEA. This CDR3 is built from 12 residues. The DNA for the CDR3 is TGCAGCGTCGGGACAGGGAACCACGAGCAGTACTTC. As protein: CSVGTGNHEQYF.

The chain is built from TRBV4-3 and TRBJ2-7; TRBD2 might be the D (5 bases). This CDR3 contains 14 residues. Between the trimmed V and J ends, which lost 1 base and 0 bases, there was a span of 7 bases. Germline loops: CDR1 LGHNA, CDR2 YSLEER. The CDR3 sequence is CASSQVGSSYEQYF. The CDR3, as DNA: TGCGCCAGCAGCCAAGTGGGGAGCTCCTACGAGCAGTACTTC.